Below, 18 T cell receptor beta chains from the same sample are listed, as sequenced in a study of cytomegalovirus exposure and HLA in healthy donors. The PCR ran on 60 Vbeta and 13 Jbeta primers. Profiled with immunoSEQ multiplex PCR; TCRdb holds only in-frame clones, not every one. The sample yields 98,000 or so clones, roughly 75% seen once. Sequences were obtained from PBMCs. The receptors derive from a woman between 40 and 50 years old in good health and CMV-seronegative.

This chain uses TRBV5-6 with TRBJ2-3, with D unclear. Germline values: CDR1 SGHDT, CDR2 YYEEEE. The V end lost 2 bases, the J end lost 3 bases, and 10 bases lay between the germline ends. The CDR3 totals 14 residues. Written as DNA, the CDR3 is TGTGCCAGCAGCTTAATAGAGGCGACAGATACGCAGTATTTT. Its translation is CASSLIEATDTQYF.

The sample holds a few counts of this clone. The chain has TRBV5-6 and TRBJ1-3; D possibly corresponds to TRBD1 (6 bases). Trimming cost V 0 bases and J 3 bases, with 10 bases left between them. Germline V gives CDR1 SGHDT, CDR2 YYEEEE. The CDR3 spans 15 residues. The CDR3 DNA follows: TGTGCCAGCAGCTTGGTGACAGGCCTTGGAAACACCATATATTTT. Protein: CASSLVTGLGNTIYF. The whole variable domain, filled in from reference TRBV5-6 and TRBJ1-3, reads DAGVTQSPTHLIKTRGQQVTLRCSPKSGHDTVSWYQQALGQGPQFIFQYYEEEERQRGNFPDRFSGHQFPNYSSELNVNALLLGDSALYLCASSLVTGLGNTIYFGEGSWLTVV.

This rearrangement joins TRBV12-5 to TRBJ2-7; tentatively, D is TRBD1 (6 bases). CDR1 and CDR2 (germline): LGHNT, FRNRAP. This CDR3 contains 14 residues. V was cut by 3 bases and J by 3 bases, with 12 bases left in between. In nucleotides, the CDR3 is TGTGCTAGTGGTTTTGGACAGCGGAACTACGAGCAGTACTTC. Translated, it gives CASGFGQRNYEQYF.

This clone was recorded only once. The rearrangement uses TRBV5-8 and TRBJ1-3; D gene uncertain. The CDR3 runs to 10 residues. Per the germline V gene, CDR1 is SGHTS and CDR2 is YDEGEE. The V and J ends lost 7 bases and 3 bases respectively, with 2 bases between them. The CDR3 loop is CASYGNTIYF. CDR3 sequence (DNA): TGTGCCAGCTATGGAAACACCATATATTTT.

The chain couples TRBV4-1 to TRBJ1-5, with 7 bases identical to TRBD1. J gave up 5 bases and V 3 bases, and 4 bases lay outside the gene matches. The CDR3 has 14 residues. Germline-derived CDR1 and CDR2 are MGHRA and YSYEKL. CDR3 residues: CASSQTGSDQPQHF. In DNA form, the CDR3 reads TGCGCCAGCAGCCAGACAGGGAGCGATCAGCCCCAGCATTTT.

The chain joins TRBV28 to TRBJ2-3; 11 nucleotides match TRBD2. V trimming: 4 bases; J trimming: 0 bases; junction bases outside the gene matches: 9. Germline assignment: CDR1 MDHEN and CDR2 SYDVKM. The CDR3 length is 18 residues. Here the CDR3 reads CASSSTSGKLFSTDTQYF. Here the CDR3 DNA reads TGTGCCAGCAGTTCGACTAGCGGGAAACTTTTTAGCACAGATACGCAGTATTTT.

The gene calls are TRBV28 and TRBJ2-7, with 7 bases identical to TRBD2. V trimming: 5 bases; J trimming: 1 base; junction bases outside the gene matches: 8. CDR1 and CDR2 (germline): MDHEN, SYDVKM. The CDR3 totals 15 residues. For the CDR3, the DNA is TGTGCCAGCAGTCTTCCTAGCGGAAGGTCCTACGAGCAGTACTTC. This codes for CASSLPSGRSYEQYF.

V gene TRBV7-2 combines with J gene TRBJ1-1; D call uncertain. Germline CDR1 and CDR2: SGHTA and FQGNSA. The CDR3 sequence is 14 residues long. Trimming removed 4 bases at V and 0 bases at J, with 9 bases between. The CDR3 loop is CASSWRAMNTEAFF. CDR3 sequence (DNA): TGTGCCAGCAGCTGGAGAGCCATGAACACTGAAGCTTTCTTT.

The V and J genes are TRBV6-5 and TRBJ1-1; 7 bases are a match to TRBD1. The ends lost 5 bases at V and 0 bases at J; junction bases unmatched: 3. Germline V gene data show CDR1 as MNHEY and CDR2 as SVGAGI. The CDR3 covers 14 residues. CDR3 DNA: TGTGCCAGCAGTGACAGGGATCTGAACACTGAAGCTTTCTTT. Its translation: CASSDRDLNTEAFF.

The V call is TRBV18, the J call TRBJ2-3; no definite D call. Trimming removed 0 bases at V and 2 bases at J, with 9 bases between. CDR1 KGHSH and CDR2 LQKENI come from the germline V gene. The CDR3 spans 15 residues. The CDR3 loop reads CASSPPPAATDTQYF. The CDR3 DNA is TGTGCCAGCTCACCACCGCCGGCGGCCACAGATACGCAGTATTTT.

The CDR3 sequence is CASSTGAGSYEQYF. The CDR3 DNA follows: TGTGCCAGTAGTACGGGAGCGGGCTCCTACGAGCAGTACTTC. The chain joins TRBV19 to TRBJ2-7; a weak D match, TRBD2 (6 bases). Germline lookup yields CDR1 LNHDA and CDR2 SQIVND (reference sequence). This CDR3 has 14 amino acids. V was pared by 4 bases and J by 0 bases, with 10 bases between.

V and J are TRBV4-1 and TRBJ1-2; no reliable D call. Germline CDR1 and CDR2: MGHRA and YSYEKL. Trimming took off 4 bases at V and 0 bases at J, with 12 bases between the two ends. The CDR3 totals 15 residues. CDR3 region: CASSPAGGSNYGYTF. The CDR3 DNA reads as TGCGCCAGCAGCCCCGCAGGAGGGTCTAACTATGGCTACACCTTC.

This sequence joins TRBV27 and TRBJ2-1; 11 bases are shared with TRBD2. V gave up 4 bases and J gave up 6 bases; unmatched junction bases: 5. The CDR3 has 15 residues. The germline V gene has CDR1 MNHEY and CDR2 SMNVEV (reference sequence). The CDR3 DNA reads as TGTGCCAGCAGTTGGGGGACTAGCGGTCTCAATGAGCAGTTCTTC. This sequence encodes CASSWGTSGLNEQFF.

The rearrangement links TRBV11-1 to TRBJ2-2, with TRBD1 as a possible D gene (6 bases). CDR1 is SGHAT, CDR2 FQDESV, per germline (reference sequence). The CDR3 contains 14 residues. Between the trimmed V and J ends, which lost 2 bases and 4 bases, there was a span of 8 bases. The CDR3 coding sequence is TGTGCCAGCAGCTTAAGGGGGAGCACCGGGGAGCTGTTTTTT. Protein product: CASSLRGSTGELFF.

The sample holds one count of this clone. The chain employs TRBV11-1 and TRBJ2-1; perhaps TRBD2 as D (5 bases). CDR3 length equals 12 residues. Trimming left V 5 bases short and J 10 bases short, with 12 bases between. Germline CDR1 SGHAT, CDR2 FQDESV (reference sequence). CDR3 nucleotides: TGTGCCAGCAGCCTTAGCGTCGGGGAGCAGTTCTTC. It codes for CASSLSVGEQFF. The complete variable domain, with remaining parts taken from reference TRBV11-1 and TRBJ2-1, reads EAEVAQSPRYKITEKSQAVAFWCDPISGHATLYWYRQILGQGPELLVQFQDESVVDDSQLPKDRFSAERLKGVDSTLKIQPAELGDSAMYLCASSLSVGEQFFGPGTRLTVL.

This clone was seen more than once but under ten times. J is TRBJ2-1 and V is TRBV7-2; a possible D gene is TRBD2 (6 bases). Trimming removed 5 bases from V and 6 bases from J, with 17 bases in between. CDR1 and CDR2 from the germline V gene are SGHTA and FQGNSA. There are 15 residues in the CDR3. CDR3 nucleotides: TGTGCCAGCAGCCCGAGACTAGGGCTCTCCAATGAGCAGTTCTTC. Translating gives CASSPRLGLSNEQFF.

V is TRBV5-6 and J is TRBJ2-1; 12 nucleotides agree with TRBD2. V trimming: 4 bases; J trimming: 4 bases; junction bases outside the gene matches: 6. CDR1 is SGHDT, CDR2 YYEEEE, per germline. CDR3 size: 16 residues. As DNA, the CDR3 is TGTGCCAGCAGCATGGGGACTAGCGGGTATTACAATGAGCAGTTCTTC. Residues: CASSMGTSGYYNEQFF.

The sample holds a few counts of this clone. The chain joins TRBV5-1 to TRBJ2-1; 9 nucleotides align to TRBD2. V was pared by 4 bases and J by 0 bases, with 8 bases of the junction left unmatched. Germline CDR1 SGHRS, CDR2 YFSETQ. There are 17 residues in the CDR3. The DNA of the CDR3 is TGCGCCAGCAGCCCACAGACTAGCGGCAGCTCCTACAATGAGCAGTTCTTC. It is translated as CASSPQTSGSSYNEQFF.